One and the same sample provided the 31 T cell receptor beta chains below, sequenced in a study of T cell responses to AZD1222 COVID-19 vaccine. Profiling relied on immunoSEQ multiplex PCR, and the TCRdb table lists in-frame clones only, not all of them. The sample holds around 80,000 clones, approximately 91% seen once. Sequencing was performed on peripheral blood, taken on day 0 of AZD1222 vaccination. These receptors all come from an adult in good health.

This clone appeared a single time. V gene TRBV3-1 (or the pseudogene TRBV3-2) combines with J gene TRBJ1-4; possible D gene TRBD1, 5 bases. The CDR3 has 14 residues. The ends were cut back, 4 bases at V and 10 bases at J, with 16 bases in the middle. Germline loops: CDR1 LGHDT, CDR2 YNNKEL (reference sequence). The CDR3 coding sequence is TGTGCCAGCAGCCCGGAGGGACGGCGAGGAAAACTGTTTTTT. This encodes CASSPEGRRGKLFF.

The rearrangement uses TRBV5-1 and TRBJ1-6; a weak D match, TRBD1 (5 bases). V lost 4 bases and J 8 bases, leaving 13 bases between the germline ends. The CDR3 contains 14 residues. The germline V gene has CDR1 SGHRS and CDR2 YFSETQ. The CDR3 here is CASSLGTPDSPLHF. CDR3 nucleotides: TGCGCCAGCAGCCTGGGGACCCCTGATTCACCCCTCCACTTT.

The chain employs TRBV2 and TRBJ2-6; D gene uncertain. CDR1 and CDR2 (germline): SNHLY, FYNNEI. V gave up 6 bases and J gave up 2 bases, with 8 bases separating them. This CDR3 is 14 amino acids long. Written as DNA, the CDR3 is TGTGCCAGCAGGGGTACAGCTGGGGCCAACGTCCTGACTTTC. Translated: CASRGTAGANVLTF.

This chain links TRBV11-2 with TRBJ1-1; D is undetermined. The germline gives CDR1 SGHAT, CDR2 FQNNGV. Trimming left V 2 bases short and J 4 bases short, with 11 bases between. The CDR3 length is 14 residues. The chain's CDR3 is CASSLSSPSTEAFF. Here the CDR3 DNA reads TGTGCCAGCAGCTTATCTTCCCCTTCCACTGAAGCTTTCTTT.

This CDR3 reads CASSRLNPPPGISGRVTYEQYF. CDR3 in DNA: TGTGCCAGCAGCCGCCTCAACCCACCCCCAGGTATAAGCGGGAGGGTGACCTACGAGCAGTACTTC. V gene TRBV14 combines with J gene TRBJ2-7, with 10 bases that match TRBD2. Germline V gene data show CDR1 as SGHDN and CDR2 as FVKESK. The junction had 26 bases not matched to a gene; V was cut back by 4 bases and J by 2 bases. This CDR3 has 22 amino acids.

The V call is TRBV11-2, the J call TRBJ1-6, with TRBD1 identical over 7 bases. In germline, CDR1 is SGHAT, CDR2 FQNNGV. Losses at the gene ends were 5 bases for V and 8 bases for J; bases not matched to a gene: 6. CDR3 size: 14 residues. CDR3 sequence: CASSIPGQHSPLHF. The CDR3 nucleotides are TGTGCCAGCAGCATACCGGGACAGCATTCACCCCTCCACTTT. The entire variable domain, with the rest obtained from reference TRBV11-2 and TRBJ1-6, is as follows: EAGVAQSPRYKIIEKRQSVAFWCNPISGHATLYWYQQILGQGPKLLIQFQNNGVVDDSQLPKDRFSAERLKGVDSTLKIQPAKLEDSAVYLCASSIPGQHSPLHFGNGTRLTVT.

This clone was seen a single time. Here the CDR3 reads CASSYEGRGDGMGYTF. The CDR3, as DNA: TGCGCCAGCAGCTATGAAGGAAGAGGGGATGGGATGGGCTACACCTTC. The rearrangement joins TRBV5-1 to TRBJ1-2; a weak D match, TRBD1 (5 bases). Germline CDR1 and CDR2: SGHRS and YFSETQ. The CDR3 sequence is 16 residues long. Trimming cost V 3 bases and J 8 bases, with 23 bases left between them.

The table lists this clone with a few counts. V gene TRBV10-2 combines with J gene TRBJ2-7; TRBD1 matches at 7 bases. This CDR3 is 15 amino acids long. Germline values: CDR1 WSHSY, CDR2 SAAADI. J was trimmed by 0 bases and V by 0 bases; bases with no gene match: 2. CDR3 protein: CASSESRGISYEQYF. Here the CDR3 DNA reads TGCGCCAGCAGTGAGTCCAGGGGGATCTCCTACGAGCAGTACTTC.

V gene TRBV6-2 or TRBV6-3 combines with J gene TRBJ2-7; 9 positions match TRBD2. The CDR3 loop spans 14 amino acids. The germline V gene has CDR1 MNHEY and CDR2 SVGEGT. V dropped 2 bases and J dropped 3; count of bases not matched to a gene: 2. The CDR3 sequence is CASSYKLAGYEQYV. CDR3 bases: TGTGCCAGCAGTTACAAACTAGCGGGCTACGAGCAGTACGTC.

The V and J genes are TRBV7-2 and TRBJ1-2; the D is unclear. V was cut by 5 bases and J by 6 bases, with 13 bases left in between. Germline assignment: CDR1 SGHTA and CDR2 FQGNSA. The CDR3 extends over 13 amino acids. The CDR3 coding sequence is TGTGCCAGCAGCCCTACAGTCGATCATGGCTACACCTTC. Its protein is CASSPTVDHGYTF.

V and J are TRBV28 and TRBJ2-5; D remains unclear. Germline values: CDR1 MDHEN, CDR2 SYDVKM. V was trimmed by 2 bases and J by 5 bases, leaving 12 bases between them. The CDR3 extends over 14 amino acids. The CDR3 here is CASSLVGMGETQYF. Here the CDR3 DNA reads TGTGCCAGCAGTTTAGTAGGGATGGGGGAGACCCAGTACTTC.

As for this clone: Other DNA sequences in this specimen translate into the identical CDR3. In nucleotides, the CDR3 is TGTGCCAGCAGTTTGAACTACGAGCAGTACTTC. Amino acid sequence: CASSLNYEQYF. V is TRBV12-3 or TRBV12-4 and J is TRBJ2-7; no firm D call. V was shortened by 3 bases and J by 3 bases, with 3 bases between the two germline ends. The CDR3 is 11 residues long.

This clone was observed many times. V usage is TRBV3-1 (or the pseudogene TRBV3-2) and J usage is TRBJ2-1, with 8 bases lining up with TRBD2. Germline CDR1 is LGHDT and CDR2 is YNNKEL (reference sequence). The V segment lost 2 bases and the J segment 1 base; nucleotides outside the gene matches: 13. The CDR3 runs 19 residues. The CDR3 DNA reads TGTGCCAGCAGCCAATTCGGTAGCGGGACCCTTGGTTCCTACAATGAGCAGTTCTTC. This translates into CASSQFGSGTLGSYNEQFF.

The sample holds one count of this clone. The J gene is TRBJ2-1, the V gene TRBV28; 7 bases map to TRBD2. CDR1 is MDHEN and CDR2 is SYDVKM in the germline V gene. This CDR3 contains 16 residues. Trimming cost V 1 base and J 2 bases; bases outside gene matches: 5. The CDR3 loop is CASSLFSSGTYNEQFF. CDR3 DNA: TGTGCCAGCAGTTTATTTTCCAGCGGGACCTACAATGAGCAGTTCTTC.

The rearrangement joins TRBV19 to TRBJ1-1; D call uncertain. The V end was cut by 3 bases, the J end by 0 bases, with 5 bases between. Germline CDR1 LNHDA, CDR2 SQIVND (reference sequence). The CDR3 spans 13 residues. CDR3 loop: CASSILLNTEAFF. CDR3 nucleotides: TGTGCCAGTAGTATTTTGCTGAACACTGAAGCTTTCTTT.

The rearrangement links TRBV6-5 to TRBJ1-1; D not resolved. V shed 4 bases and J shed 1 base, with 10 bases lying between them. The germline gives CDR1 MNHEY, CDR2 SVGAGI. This CDR3 has 14 residues. CDR3 protein: CASSSRRKNTEAFF. The CDR3 region has the DNA TGTGCCAGCAGTTCCCGTCGGAAGAACACTGAAGCTTTCTTT.

This clone has just a few counts. The rearrangement joins TRBV19 to TRBJ1-1; a possible D gene is TRBD1 (5 bases). CDR1 is LNHDA, CDR2 SQIVND, per germline (reference sequence). The CDR3 extends over 18 amino acids. Trimming pared 6 bases from V and 4 bases from J, leaving 27 bases between. CDR3 nucleotide sequence: TGTGCCAGTAGAACTCTGACCCCAAGGGGTCGAGGGAGCACTGAAGCTTTCTTT. Protein sequence: CASRTLTPRGRGSTEAFF.

The table lists this clone with a few counts. The chain has TRBV7-9 and TRBJ2-1, with D unclear. The V end lost 5 bases, the J end lost 5 bases, and 16 bases lay between the germline ends. CDR3 length equals 15 residues. Germline assignment: CDR1 SEHNR and CDR2 FQNEAQ (reference sequence). CDR3 sequence reads: CASSPVSRRDNEQFF. Here the CDR3 DNA reads TGTGCCAGCAGCCCCGTGAGTCGTAGGGACAATGAGCAGTTCTTC.

The rearrangement uses TRBV2 and TRBJ1-4, with unresolved D. This CDR3 region has 14 residues. Germline V CDR1 and CDR2: SNHLY, FYNNEI. The V end was cut by 4 bases, the J end by 4 bases, with 10 bases between. The CDR3 region has the DNA TGTGCCAGCAGTGGAAACGGGGTTAATGAAAAACTGTTTTTT. Its translation: CASSGNGVNEKLFF.

The rearrangement joins TRBV7-2 to TRBJ2-1; TRBD2 aligns across 12 bases. The CDR3 is 16 residues long. Trimming cost V 5 bases and J 10 bases; bases outside gene matches: 12. The germline CDR1 and CDR2 sequences are SGHTA and FQGNSA. CDR3 sequence: CASSPGGGLAGLEQFF. The CDR3 nucleotides read TGTGCCAGCAGCCCCGGTGGCGGACTAGCGGGATTGGAGCAGTTCTTC.

The table lists this clone with a count of one. V gene TRBV19 combines with J gene TRBJ2-3; 8 nucleotides agree with TRBD2. The V and J ends lost 6 bases and 8 bases, in that order; junction bases with no gene match: 10. This CDR3 contains 14 residues. The germline CDR1 and CDR2 sequences are LNHDA and SQIVND (reference sequence). This chain's CDR3 is CASSTSGEMATQYF. The CDR3 DNA sequence: TGTGCCAGTAGCACTAGCGGAGAAATGGCTACGCAGTATTTT.

This clone came up a few times. The chain uses TRBV5-6 and TRBJ1-5; D possibly corresponds to TRBD1 (6 bases). Trimming took off 3 bases at V and 2 bases at J, with 12 bases between the two ends. The CDR3 totals 15 residues. Per the germline V gene, CDR1 is SGHDT and CDR2 is YYEEEE. CDR3 amino acids: CASSSRGGGNQPQHF. CDR3 in DNA: TGTGCCAGCAGCTCCAGGGGAGGTGGCAATCAGCCCCAGCATTTT. Looking up the rest from reference TRBV5-6 and TRBJ1-5 gives the full variable domain: DAGVTQSPTHLIKTRGQQVTLRCSPKSGHDTVSWYQQALGQGPQFIFQYYEEEERQRGNFPDRFSGHQFPNYSSELNVNALLLGDSALYLCASSSRGGGNQPQHFGDGTRLSIL.

The genes are TRBV19 and TRBJ1-2; D gene ambiguous. Trimming removed 6 bases from V and 8 bases from J, with 16 bases in between. Germline V gene data show CDR1 as LNHDA and CDR2 as SQIVND (reference sequence). The CDR3 extends over 13 amino acids. Here the CDR3 reads CASRHGTRWGYTF. The CDR3, as DNA: TGTGCCAGTAGACACGGAACACGATGGGGCTACACCTTC.

The V and J genes are TRBV29-1 and TRBJ2-1; 7 bases are a match to TRBD2. After removal of 7 bases from V and 0 bases from J, the junction contained 6 bases not matched to a gene. The CDR3 loop spans 14 amino acids. The V gene's germline CDR1 is SQVTM and CDR2 ANQGSEA. The DNA for the CDR3 is TGCAGCGGAGGGCGGGGGAGCTCCTACAATGAGCAGTTCTTC. This translates into CSGGRGSSYNEQFF.

The CDR3 spells CASSPGASGSLGTDTQYF. The DNA of the CDR3 is TGCGCCAGCAGCCCGGGAGCTAGCGGGAGCCTAGGCACAGATACGCAGTATTTT. V usage is TRBV5-1 and J usage is TRBJ2-3; TRBD2 matches at 10 bases. V lost 4 bases, J lost 1 base, and 12 bases stayed unmatched. The CDR3 consists of 18 residues. The germline gives CDR1 SGHRS, CDR2 YFSETQ. Combining the CDR3 with reference TRBV5-1 and TRBJ2-3 gives the whole variable domain KAGVTQTPRYLIKTRGQQVTLSCSPISGHRSVSWYQQTPGQGLQFLFEYFSETQRNKGNFPGRFSGRQFSNSRSEMNVSTLELGDSALYLCASSPGASGSLGTDTQYFGPGTRLTVL.

The rearrangement joins TRBV6-5 to TRBJ2-1; D might be TRBD1 or TRBD2, each matching 5 bases. V shed 6 bases and J shed 4 bases, with 16 bases lying between them. This CDR3 has 15 amino acids. The germline gives CDR1 MNHEY, CDR2 SVGAGI. CDR3 amino acids: CASRTPRAGYNEQFF. CDR3 nucleotides: TGTGCCAGCAGGACGCCGAGGGCAGGGTACAATGAGCAGTTCTTC.

J is TRBJ2-7 and V is TRBV4-2, with 11 bases aligning to TRBD2. CDR1 and CDR2 from the germline V gene are LGHNA and YNFKEQ. With 1 base clipped from V and 3 bases from J, the junction kept 2 bases outside the gene matches. This CDR3 is 15 amino acids long. CDR3 region: CASSQGGTSGYEQYF. The CDR3 DNA is TGTGCCAGCAGCCAAGGAGGGACTAGCGGCTACGAGCAGTACTTC.

This clone was seen a single time. The rearrangement uses TRBV29-1 and TRBJ2-4, with D hard to call. Germline V lookup: CDR1 SQVTM, CDR2 ANQGSEA. This CDR3 is 13 amino acids long. Trimming left V 5 bases short and J 7 bases short, with 15 bases between. CDR3 loop: CSVQVIVPNIQYF. CDR3 nucleotide sequence: TGCAGCGTTCAAGTAATTGTTCCTAACATTCAGTACTTC.

V gene TRBV7-2 combines with J gene TRBJ2-5, with D possibly matching TRBD1 (5 bases). Trimming removed 5 bases at V and 2 bases at J, with 9 bases between. In germline, CDR1 is SGHTA, CDR2 FQGNSA. The CDR3 extends over 13 amino acids. Here the CDR3 DNA reads TGTGCCAGCAGCGCTGACAGACAAGAGACCCAGTACTTC. It codes for CASSADRQETQYF. The variable domain in full, with the rest retrieved from reference TRBV7-2 and TRBJ2-5, is GAGVSQSPSNKVTEKGKDVELRCDPISGHTALYWYRQSLGQGLEFLIYFQGNSAPDKSGLPSDRFSAERTGGSVSTLTIQRTQQEDSAVYLCASSADRQETQYFGPGTRLLVL.

The chain joins TRBV28 to TRBJ2-2, with D tentatively TRBD2 (5 bases). This CDR3 contains 16 residues. V lost 7 bases and J lost 0, with 15 bases in between. The germline CDR1 and CDR2 sequences are MDHEN and SYDVKM. DNA of the CDR3: TGTGCCAGCAATCTCCTCAGCGGAACGAACACCGGGGAGCTGTTTTTT. This sequence encodes CASNLLSGTNTGELFF.

In this sample, this clone turned up once. The chain is built from TRBV7-7 and TRBJ1-1; the D gene is possibly TRBD1 (6 bases). Per germline, CDR1 SSHAT and CDR2 FNYEAQ (reference sequence). CDR3 size: 13 residues. V was pared by 5 bases and J by 4 bases, with 11 bases between. Here the CDR3 reads CASSPQGSTEAFF. The CDR3 bases are TGTGCCAGCAGCCCCCAGGGGAGCACTGAAGCTTTCTTT.